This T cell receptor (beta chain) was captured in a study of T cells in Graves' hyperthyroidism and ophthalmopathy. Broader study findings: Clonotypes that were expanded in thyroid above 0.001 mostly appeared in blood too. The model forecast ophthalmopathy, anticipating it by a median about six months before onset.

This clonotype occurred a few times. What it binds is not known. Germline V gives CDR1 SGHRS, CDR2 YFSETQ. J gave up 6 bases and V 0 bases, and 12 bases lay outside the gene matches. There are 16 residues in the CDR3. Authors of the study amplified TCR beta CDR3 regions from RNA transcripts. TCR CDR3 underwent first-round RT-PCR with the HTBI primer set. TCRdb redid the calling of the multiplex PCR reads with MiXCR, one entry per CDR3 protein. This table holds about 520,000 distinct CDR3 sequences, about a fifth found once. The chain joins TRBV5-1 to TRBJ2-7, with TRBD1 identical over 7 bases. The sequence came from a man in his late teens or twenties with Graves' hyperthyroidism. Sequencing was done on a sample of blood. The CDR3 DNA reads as TGCGCCAGCAGCTTGGATCCGGGACAGCCTTCGGGCGAGCAGTACTTC. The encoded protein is CASSLDPGQPSGEQYF.